This record looks at one T cell receptor beta chain sequence and its context. Its antigen remains unknown. The germline V gene has CDR1 SGHRS and CDR2 YFSETQ. The CDR3 loop spans 14 amino acids. V dropped 0 bases and J dropped 3; count of bases not matched to a gene: 2. Sequencing was performed with immunoSEQ multiplex PCR; in TCRdb, only in-frame clones are kept and a portion is missing. The sample gives around 120,000 clones, more than 85% of which show up once; approximately 16% is in the top ten. The source of the sample is a study of identifying expanded T cells in peripheral blood. The study, taken as a whole, reports: Approximately 1.1 clones differed between technical replicates, versus around 15 and 19 over time. Variance in clone template counts between approximately 2-week samples significantly increased with total template count across all healthy donors.

No infections or other immune events were documented during collection. This chain uses TRBV5-1 with TRBJ1-2, with TRBD1 matching over 7 bases. Sequencing input: blood. This clonotype was sampled from a person aged 18 to 69 in good health. Here the CDR3 reads CASSLDRGDYGYTF. The DNA for the CDR3 is TGCGCCAGCAGCTTGGACAGGGGAGACTATGGCTACACCTTC.